This T cell receptor beta chain stems from a study of CD8+ T cells in alopecia areata. Regarding the study as a whole: Scalp samples also contribute reads from the resident alphabeta T cells found in normal skin. Researchers report lesional scalp, most notably alopecia totalis/universalis, outstripped normal scalp in clonality.

Turning to this clone: The antigen remains undetermined.

The ends lost 3 bases at V and 6 bases at J; junction bases unmatched: 4. Germline CDR1 reads SGDLS; CDR2 reads YYNGEE. The CDR3 loop spans 14 amino acids. Reverse transcribed after extraction, RNA yielded cDNA as the sequencing template. The protocol was immunoSEQ multiplex PCR, while the TCRdb copy is restricted to in-frame clones and leaves out a portion. The sample consists of about 200,000 clones, 45% to 70% of them appearing once. Sorting of PBMCs yielded the CD4+ and CD8+ T cells. The rearrangement joins TRBV9 to TRBJ1-2; the match to TRBD1 covers 11 bases. The specimen was CD8+ T cells sorted from blood. The clonotype was recovered from a human donor in good health. CDR3 in amino acids: CASSAGTGGNGYTF. CDR3 DNA: TGTGCCAGCAGCGCCGGGACAGGGGGTAATGGCTACACCTTC.